A single sample is the source of the 21 T cell receptor beta chains below, sequenced in a study of tumor and adjacent non-tumor tissue in lung cancer. A modified ARM-PCR protocol with three rounds of nested PCR amplified TCRbeta. TCRdb passed the multiplex PCR reads through MiXCR, listing each CDR3 protein once. The sample shows roughly 220,000 distinct CDR3 sequences, 70% to 75% of them seen only once. This sample's RNA came from whole unsorted tissue. The sequenced sample consisted of lung tumor tissue. Source of these receptors: a man between 60 and 75 years old with non-small cell lung cancer.

The chain links TRBV10-2 to TRBJ2-3; D remains ambiguous. Trimming cost V 7 bases and J 6 bases, with 17 bases left between them. This CDR3 is 14 amino acids long. CDR1 is WSHSY, CDR2 SAAADI, per germline. CDR3 in amino acids: CASKLGPPGDTQYF. The DNA of the CDR3 is TGCGCCAGCAAGTTAGGGCCCCCAGGCGATACGCAGTATTTT.

A word on this clonotype: Here the CDR3 omits its conserved ending phenylalanine or tryptophan, so a read error is the likely source. This sequence joins TRBV11-3 and TRBJ2-1; 7 nucleotides line up with TRBD1. Per germline, CDR1 SGHNT and CDR2 YENEEA. With 2 bases clipped from V and 7 bases from J, the junction kept 5 bases outside the gene matches. The CDR3 consists of 14 residues. The CDR3 loop reads CASSLRLDRNEQFL. The DNA for the CDR3 is TGTGCCAGCAGCTTACGACTGGACAGGAATGAGCAGTTCTTA.

The gene calls are TRBV20-1 and TRBJ1-1, with no clear D. Germline-derived CDR1 and CDR2 are DFQATT and SNEGSKA (reference sequence). The ends were cut back, 8 bases at V and 4 bases at J, with 14 bases in the middle. This CDR3 contains 12 residues. CDR3 loop: CSTVESPTEAFF. The CDR3 nucleotides read TGCAGTACTGTCGAGAGTCCCACTGAAGCTTTCTTT.

In regard to this clonotype: At one boundary the junction diverges from the germline segment, which might be a read error. This chain connects TRBV12-3 or TRBV12-4 to TRBJ1-5; D unclear. There are 15 residues in the CDR3. The CDR3 nucleotides are TGTGCCAGTAGTTTATCAGCTCTTACCAATCAGCACCAGCATTTT. Translating gives CASSLSALTNQHQHF.

This clonotype came up once. Lacking the conserved final phenylalanine or tryptophan, this CDR3 likely reflects a read error. This chain joins TRBV5-4 and TRBJ2-3; 10 bases map to TRBD2. The V gene's germline CDR1 is SGHNT and CDR2 YYREEE (reference sequence). The CDR3 extends over 15 amino acids. CDR3 sequence reads: CACSLRLAGGNTQYY. CDR3 in DNA: TGTGCCTGCAGCCTAAGACTAGCGGGTGGGAATACGCAGTATTAT.

The gene calls are TRBV12-3 or TRBV12-4 and TRBJ2-2, with D unclear. V lost 11 bases and J 4 bases, leaving 8 bases between the germline ends. The CDR3 contains 11 residues. This CDR3 reads CAGLSTGELFF. DNA of the CDR3: TGTGCCGGCCTGAGCACCGGGGAGCTGTTTTTT.

The rearrangement uses TRBV20-1 and TRBJ2-5; 12 bases match TRBD2. The junction had 13 bases not matched to a gene; V was cut back by 6 bases and J by 5 bases. Germline V lookup: CDR1 DFQATT, CDR2 SNEGSKA (reference sequence). The CDR3 runs 16 residues. CDR3 sequence reads: CSATPGLAGFKETQYF. CDR3 DNA: TGCAGTGCAACTCCGGGACTAGCGGGTTTCAAGGAGACCCAGTACTTC.

Notes on this clonotype: A much larger clone lies one base from this, so it may be a read error. The rearrangement joins TRBV20-1 to TRBJ2-7; D is unclear. CDR1 is DFQATT, CDR2 SNEGSKA, per germline (reference sequence). V was trimmed by 4 bases and J by 5 bases, leaving 15 bases between them. CDR3 length equals 13 residues. The CDR3 coding sequence is TGCAGTGCTAAGGGCAGCGTAGACCACGAGCAGTACTTC. This encodes CSAKGSVDHEQYF.

Turning to this clonotype: The junction departs from the called germline gene at one end, perhaps through a read error. V and J are TRBV29-1 and TRBJ2-1, with 14 bases fitting TRBD2. The CDR3 is 19 amino acids. From germline, CDR1 is SQVTM and CDR2 ANQGSEA. CDR3 nucleotide sequence: TGCAACGTTCAGACCCGGACTAGCGGGGGGTCGAGCTCCTACAATGAGCAGTTCTTC. The encoded protein is CNVQTRTSGGSSSYNEQFF.

Remarks on this clonotype: One end of the junction fails to match germline, which may point to a read error. The chain couples TRBV5-5 to TRBJ2-3; D might be TRBD1 (6 bases). TRBJ1-5 matches the DNA end more closely, so the J call is doubtful. The CDR3 is 15 amino acids. The germline CDR1 and CDR2 sequences are SGHKS and YYEKEE (reference sequence). For the CDR3, the DNA is TGTACCAGCAGCCACGCGGGGACAAGGACAGATACGCAGCATTTT. Its protein product is CTSSHAGTRTDTQHF.

Regarding this clonotype: The junction shows a germline mismatch at one end, possibly a read error. This chain uses TRBV6-6 with TRBJ2-1; no clear D gene. Germline V gene data show CDR1 as MNHNY and CDR2 as SVGAGI (reference sequence). CDR3 length equals 12 residues. CDR3 residues: CASTREYNERFF. CDR3 DNA sequence: TGTGCCAGCACCAGAGAGTACAATGAGCGGTTCTTC.

In regard to this clonotype: One end of the junction varies from germline; a read error may be responsible. The genes are TRBV20-1 and TRBJ2-7, with a tentative D call TRBD2 (5 bases). CDR3 length: 13 amino acids. CDR1 and CDR2 from the germline V gene are DFQATT and SNEGSKA (reference sequence). CDR3 sequence reads: CNAIGVTTLEQYF. The CDR3 coding sequence is TGCAATGCTATAGGTGTGACTACCCTCGAGCAGTACTTC.

This clonotype was seen just once. The chain carries TRBV6-1 and TRBJ1-2, with D maybe TRBD1 (6 bases). Trimming removed 4 bases from V and 4 bases from J, with 16 bases in between. The CDR3 runs to 15 residues. CDR1 is MNHNS and CDR2 is SASEGT in the germline V gene. This chain's CDR3 is CASSGPGGACYGYTF. Here the CDR3 DNA reads TGTGCCAGCAGTGGCCCGGGGGGCGCATGCTATGGCTACACCTTC.

Remarks on this clonotype: This may be a read error, as it is one base from a much larger clone. This chain joins TRBV20-1 and TRBJ2-1, with TRBD2 matching over 10 bases. The V gene's germline CDR1 is DFQATT and CDR2 SNEGSKA (reference sequence). The CDR3 totals 18 residues. CDR3 sequence: CSATTIRLAGVAYNEHFF. The CDR3 DNA is TGCAGTGCTACCACCATCCGCCTAGCGGGAGTCGCCTACAATGAGCACTTCTTC.

To note about this clonotype: This may stem from a read error, because a much larger clone lies one nucleotide away. The J gene is TRBJ2-1, the V gene TRBV6-1, with D perhaps matching TRBD2 (6 bases). Germline V lookup: CDR1 MNHNS, CDR2 SASEGT. V lost 6 bases, J lost 0 bases, and 12 bases lay in between. CDR3 length: 15 residues. The CDR3 here is CASSRGDCSYNEQFF. For the CDR3, the DNA is TGTGCCAGCAGCCGCGGGGACTGCTCCTACAATGAGCAGTTCTTC.

A remark on this clonotype: A much larger clonotype is one base distant, so this may be a read error. This rearrangement joins TRBV7-9 to TRBJ1-2; TRBD1 aligns across 9 bases. The CDR3 length is 14 residues. Germline V CDR1 and CDR2: SEHNR, FQNEAQ (reference sequence). This CDR3 reads CASSSSDRGNGCTF. In nucleotides, the CDR3 is TGTGCCAGCAGCTCTTCGGACAGGGGAAATGGCTGCACCTTC.

This clonotype was found a few times. This clone may be a read error of a much larger clone one base away. The genes are TRBV11-3 and TRBJ1-2; D gene uncertain. Trimming removed 5 bases from V and 4 bases from J, with 17 bases in between. This CDR3 is 15 amino acids long. The germline CDR1 and CDR2 sequences are SGHNT and YENEEA. CDR3 sequence (DNA): TGTGCCAGCAGCGATCCAGTACGGGGAGTCTATGGCTACACCTTC. This translates into CASSDPVRGVYGYTF.

The rearrangement joins TRBV20-1 to TRBJ2-7; D is uncertain. The CDR3 consists of 12 residues. V shed 6 bases and J shed 13 bases, with 22 bases lying between them. CDR1 and CDR2 from the germline V gene are DFQATT and SNEGSKA (reference sequence). CDR3 in DNA: TGCAGTGCGTGGACGAGCTCCTACGGGCACTACTTC. This encodes CSAWTSSYGHYF.

In regard to this clonotype: A much bigger clone sits one base away, suggesting this may be a read error. The rearrangement uses TRBV12-3 or TRBV12-4 and TRBJ2-6; 7 nucleotides align to TRBD1. This CDR3 is 18 amino acids long. V lost 3 bases, J lost 1 base, and 9 bases stayed unmatched. CDR3 sequence: CASSLGERGRSGANVLTF. Here the CDR3 DNA reads TGTGCCAGCAGTTTGGGGGAGAGGGGGCGATCTGGGGCCAACGTCCTGACTTTC.

With regard to this clonotype: Germline and junction disagree at one end, which may indicate a read error. V is TRBV4-2 and J is TRBJ2-1, with 14 nucleotides matching TRBD2. Near its end, the DNA agrees better with TRBJ2-7, so the J call may be wrong. CDR3 length: 18 amino acids. Germline V gives CDR1 LGHNA, CDR2 YNFKEQ. This CDR3 reads CACSQGLAGGGPYNEQYF. In DNA, the CDR3 is TGCGCCTGCAGCCAAGGACTAGCGGGAGGAGGCCCCTACAATGAGCAGTACTTC.

The V gene is TRBV20-1, the J gene TRBJ2-2, with D maybe TRBD2 (6 bases). The germline gives CDR1 DFQATT, CDR2 SNEGSKA (reference sequence). The CDR3 totals 17 residues. The germline V and J ends were trimmed by 4 bases and 2 bases, with 20 bases remaining between them. CDR3 nucleotides: TGCAGTGCTATAGCTTCGGGTGGGGGGAACAACACCGGGGAGCTGTTTTTT. This encodes CSAIASGGGNNTGELFF.